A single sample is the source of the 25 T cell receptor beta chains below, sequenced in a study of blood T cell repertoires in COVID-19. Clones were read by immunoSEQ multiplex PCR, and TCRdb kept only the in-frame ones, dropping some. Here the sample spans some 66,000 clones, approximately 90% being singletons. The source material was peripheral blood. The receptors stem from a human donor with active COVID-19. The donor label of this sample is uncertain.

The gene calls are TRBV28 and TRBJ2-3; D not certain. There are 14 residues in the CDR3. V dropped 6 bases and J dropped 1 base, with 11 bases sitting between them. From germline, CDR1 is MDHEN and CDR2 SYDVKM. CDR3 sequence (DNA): TGTGCCAGCAGCCTTGTGGGCGGCACAGATACGCAGTATTTT. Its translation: CASSLVGGTDTQYF.

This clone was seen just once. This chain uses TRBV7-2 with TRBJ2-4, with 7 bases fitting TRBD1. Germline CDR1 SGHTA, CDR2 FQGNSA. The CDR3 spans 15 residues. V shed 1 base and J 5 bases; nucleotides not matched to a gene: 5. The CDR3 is CASSLDRGRQNIQYF. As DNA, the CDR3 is TGTGCCAGCAGCTTAGACAGGGGAAGGCAAAACATTCAGTACTTC.

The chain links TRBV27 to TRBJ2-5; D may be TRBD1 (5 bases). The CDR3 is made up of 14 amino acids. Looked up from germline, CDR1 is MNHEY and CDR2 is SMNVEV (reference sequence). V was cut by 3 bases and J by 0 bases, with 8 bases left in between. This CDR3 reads CASSFGRDQETQYF. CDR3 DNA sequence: TGTGCCAGCAGTTTCGGCAGGGACCAAGAGACCCAGTACTTC.

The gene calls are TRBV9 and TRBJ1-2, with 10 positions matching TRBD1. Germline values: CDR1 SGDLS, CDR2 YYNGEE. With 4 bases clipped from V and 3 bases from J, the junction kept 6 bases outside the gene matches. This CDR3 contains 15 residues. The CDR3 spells CASSPRTGGYYGYTF. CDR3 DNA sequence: TGTGCCAGCAGCCCCCGGACAGGGGGTTACTATGGCTACACCTTC. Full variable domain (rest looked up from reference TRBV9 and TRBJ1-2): DSGVTQTPKHLITATGQRVTLRCSPRSGDLSVYWYQQSLDQGLQFLIQYYNGEERAKGNILERFSAQQFPDLHSELNLSSLELGDSALYFCASSPRTGGYYGYTFGSGTRLTVV.

CDR3 in DNA: TGTGCCAGCAGGACTAGCGGGAGTAAGAACGAGCAGTACTTC. This encodes CASRTSGSKNEQYF. The chain joins TRBV27 to TRBJ2-7; TRBD2 agrees at 12 bases. The CDR3 runs to 14 residues. Germline V lookup: CDR1 MNHEY, CDR2 SMNVEV (reference sequence). J was trimmed by 5 bases and V by 6 bases; bases with no gene match: 5.

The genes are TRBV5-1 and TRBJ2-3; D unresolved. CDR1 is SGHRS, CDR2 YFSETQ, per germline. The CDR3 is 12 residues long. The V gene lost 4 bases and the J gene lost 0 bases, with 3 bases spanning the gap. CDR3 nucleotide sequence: TGCGCCAGCAGCCCAAGCACAGATACGCAGTATTTT. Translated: CASSPSTDTQYF. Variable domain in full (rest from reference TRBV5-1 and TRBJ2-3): KAGVTQTPRYLIKTRGQQVTLSCSPISGHRSVSWYQQTPGQGLQFLFEYFSETQRNKGNFPGRFSGRQFSNSRSEMNVSTLELGDSALYLCASSPSTDTQYFGPGTRLTVL.

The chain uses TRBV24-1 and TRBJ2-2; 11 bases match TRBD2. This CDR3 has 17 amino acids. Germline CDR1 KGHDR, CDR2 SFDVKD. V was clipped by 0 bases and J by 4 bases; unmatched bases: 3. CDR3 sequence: CATSDLQLAGVTGELFF. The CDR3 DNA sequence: TGTGCCACCAGTGATTTGCAACTAGCGGGGGTCACCGGGGAGCTGTTTTTT.

The DNA of the CDR3 is TGCGCCAGCAGCCAAGATCCCCTAACAGGCCTGGCCAATGAAAAACTGTTTTTT. Its protein product is CASSQDPLTGLANEKLFF. The J gene is TRBJ1-4, the V gene TRBV4-1; D is perhaps TRBD1 (5 bases). Germline CDR1 MGHRA, CDR2 YSYEKL. The germline V and J ends were trimmed by 0 bases and 5 bases, with 19 bases remaining between them. The CDR3 runs to 18 residues.

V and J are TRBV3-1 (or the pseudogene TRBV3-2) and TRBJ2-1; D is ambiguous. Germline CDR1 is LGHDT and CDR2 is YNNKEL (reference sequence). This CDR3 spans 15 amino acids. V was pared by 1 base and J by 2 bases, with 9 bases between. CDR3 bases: TGTGCCAGCAGCCAAGGAAGCCCGACCTACAATGAGCAGTTCTTC. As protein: CASSQGSPTYNEQFF.

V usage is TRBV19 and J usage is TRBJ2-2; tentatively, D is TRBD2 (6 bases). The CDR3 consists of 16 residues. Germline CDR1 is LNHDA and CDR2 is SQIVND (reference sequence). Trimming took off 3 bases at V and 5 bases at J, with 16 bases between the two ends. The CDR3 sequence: CASSMGQGGFTGELFF. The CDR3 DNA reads TGTGCCAGTAGTATGGGCCAGGGAGGCTTTACCGGGGAGCTGTTTTTT.

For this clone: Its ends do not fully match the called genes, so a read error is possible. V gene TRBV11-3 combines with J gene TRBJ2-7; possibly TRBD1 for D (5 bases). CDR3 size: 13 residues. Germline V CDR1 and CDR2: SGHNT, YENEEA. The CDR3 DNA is TGTGCCAGCAGCCTAGACAGATCCTACGAGCAGTACTTC. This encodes CASSLDRSYEQYF. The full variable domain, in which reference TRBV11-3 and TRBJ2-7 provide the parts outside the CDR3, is EAGVVQSPRYKIIEKKQPVAFWCNPISGHNTLYWYLQNLGQGPELLIRYENEEAVDDSQLPKDRFSAERLKGVDSTLKIQPAELGDSAVYLCASSLDRSYEQYFGPGTRLTVT.

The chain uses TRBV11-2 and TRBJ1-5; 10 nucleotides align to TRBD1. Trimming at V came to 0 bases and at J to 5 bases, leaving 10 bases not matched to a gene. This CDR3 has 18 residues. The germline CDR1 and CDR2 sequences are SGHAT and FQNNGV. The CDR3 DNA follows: TGTGCCAGCAGCTTAGAAAGACAGGGGGCGGAGTTGGATCAGCCCCAGCATTTT. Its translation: CASSLERQGAELDQPQHF.

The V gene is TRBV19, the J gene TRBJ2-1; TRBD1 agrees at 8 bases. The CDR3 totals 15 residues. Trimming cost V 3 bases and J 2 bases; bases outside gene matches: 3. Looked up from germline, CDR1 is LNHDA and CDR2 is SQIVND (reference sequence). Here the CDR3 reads CASSITGGTYNEQFF. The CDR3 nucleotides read TGTGCCAGTAGTATCACAGGGGGGACCTACAATGAGCAGTTCTTC.

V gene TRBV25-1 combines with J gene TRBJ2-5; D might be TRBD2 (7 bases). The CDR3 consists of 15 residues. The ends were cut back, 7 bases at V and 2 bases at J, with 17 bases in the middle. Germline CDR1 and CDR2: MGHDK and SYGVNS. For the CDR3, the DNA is TGTGCCAGCACCAAAGGGGGGGGAGTTCAAGAGACCCAGTACTTC. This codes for CASTKGGGVQETQYF. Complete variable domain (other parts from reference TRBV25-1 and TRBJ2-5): EADIYQTPRYLVIGTGKKITLECSQTMGHDKMYWYQQDPGMELHLIHYSYGVNSTEKGDLSSESTVSRIRTEHFPLTLESARPSHTSQYLCASTKGGGVQETQYFGPGTRLLVL.

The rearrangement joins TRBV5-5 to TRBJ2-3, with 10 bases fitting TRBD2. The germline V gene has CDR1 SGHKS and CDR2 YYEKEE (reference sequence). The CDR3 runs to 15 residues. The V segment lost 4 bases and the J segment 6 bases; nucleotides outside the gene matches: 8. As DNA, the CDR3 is TGTGCCAGCAGCGTGACTAGCGGGTACGGGGATACGCAGTATTTT. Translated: CASSVTSGYGDTQYF.

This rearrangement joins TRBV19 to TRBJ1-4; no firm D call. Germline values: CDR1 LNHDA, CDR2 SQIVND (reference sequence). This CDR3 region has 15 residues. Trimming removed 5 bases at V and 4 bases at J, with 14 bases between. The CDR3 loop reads CASSPTWALNEKLFF. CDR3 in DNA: TGTGCCAGTAGTCCGACCTGGGCCCTTAATGAAAAACTGTTTTTT.

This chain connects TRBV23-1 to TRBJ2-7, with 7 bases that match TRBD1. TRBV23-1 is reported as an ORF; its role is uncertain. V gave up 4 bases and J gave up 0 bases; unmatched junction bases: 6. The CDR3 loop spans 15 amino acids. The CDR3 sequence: CASSPSGTASYEQYF. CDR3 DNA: TGCGCCAGCAGTCCTTCCGGGACAGCCTCCTACGAGCAGTACTTC.

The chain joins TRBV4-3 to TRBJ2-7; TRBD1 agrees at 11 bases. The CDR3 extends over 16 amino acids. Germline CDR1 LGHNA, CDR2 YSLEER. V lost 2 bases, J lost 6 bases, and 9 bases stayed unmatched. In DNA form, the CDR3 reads TGCGCCAGCAGCCAATATCGGGGACAGGGGGGATTCGAGCAGTACTTC. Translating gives CASSQYRGQGGFEQYF.

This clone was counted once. CDR3 protein: CASSYSTGGGYGYTF. DNA for the CDR3: TGTGCCAGCAGTTACTCGACAGGGGGGGGCTATGGCTACACCTTC. This rearrangement joins TRBV6-2 or TRBV6-3 to TRBJ1-2; 9 nucleotides align to TRBD1. This CDR3 has 15 amino acids. Germline CDR1 and CDR2: MNHEY and SVGEGT. V dropped 0 bases and J dropped 4; count of bases not matched to a gene: 3.

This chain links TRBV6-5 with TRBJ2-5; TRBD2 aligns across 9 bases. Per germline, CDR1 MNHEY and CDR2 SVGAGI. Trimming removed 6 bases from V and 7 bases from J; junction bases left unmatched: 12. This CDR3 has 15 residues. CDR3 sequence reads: CASSLDRRGGGTQYF. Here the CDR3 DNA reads TGTGCCAGCAGCTTAGACAGGCGGGGGGGAGGGACCCAGTACTTC.

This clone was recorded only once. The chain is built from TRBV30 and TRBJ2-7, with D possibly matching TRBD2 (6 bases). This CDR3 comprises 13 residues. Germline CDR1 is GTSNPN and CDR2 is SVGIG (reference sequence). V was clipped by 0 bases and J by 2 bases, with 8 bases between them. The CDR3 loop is CAWSVGGPYEQYF. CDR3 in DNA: TGTGCCTGGAGTGTAGGAGGGCCCTACGAGCAGTACTTC. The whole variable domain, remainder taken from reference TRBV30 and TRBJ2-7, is SQTIHQWPATLVQPVGSPLSLECTVEGTSNPNLYWYRQAAGRGLQLLFYSVGIGQISSEVPQNLSASRPQDRQFILSSKKLLLSDSGFYLCAWSVGGPYEQYFGPGTRLTVT.

CDR3 in amino acids: CASSFRLAGTLGTDTQYF. The CDR3 region has the DNA TGTGCCAGCAGCTTCCGACTAGCGGGGACACTGGGGACAGATACGCAGTATTTT. The rearrangement uses TRBV5-6 and TRBJ2-3; 11 bases are shared with TRBD2. Germline values: CDR1 SGHDT, CDR2 YYEEEE. Germline trimming cut 2 bases from V and 3 bases from J; bases unmatched to any gene: 11. There are 18 residues in the CDR3.

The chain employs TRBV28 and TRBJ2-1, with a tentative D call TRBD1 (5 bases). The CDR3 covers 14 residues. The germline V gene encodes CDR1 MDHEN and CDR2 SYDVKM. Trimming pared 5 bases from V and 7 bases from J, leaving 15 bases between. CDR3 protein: CASSLLIGDNEQFF. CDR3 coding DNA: TGTGCCAGCAGTCTCTTGATAGGGGATAATGAGCAGTTCTTC.

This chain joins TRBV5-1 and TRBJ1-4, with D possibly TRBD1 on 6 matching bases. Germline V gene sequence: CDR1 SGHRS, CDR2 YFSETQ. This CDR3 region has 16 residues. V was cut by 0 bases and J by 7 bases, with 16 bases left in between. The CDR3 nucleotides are TGCGCCAGCAGCTTGGGAGGTCAGACAGGCTCTGAAAAACTGTTTTTT. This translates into CASSLGGQTGSEKLFF. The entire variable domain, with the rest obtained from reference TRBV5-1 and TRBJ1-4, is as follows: KAGVTQTPRYLIKTRGQQVTLSCSPISGHRSVSWYQQTPGQGLQFLFEYFSETQRNKGNFPGRFSGRQFSNSRSEMNVSTLELGDSALYLCASSLGGQTGSEKLFFGSGTQLSVL.

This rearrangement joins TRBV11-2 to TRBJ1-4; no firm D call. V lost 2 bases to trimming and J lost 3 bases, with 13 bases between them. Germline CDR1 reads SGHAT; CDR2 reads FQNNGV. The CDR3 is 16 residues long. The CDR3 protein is CASSLSLRPANEKLFF. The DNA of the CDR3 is TGTGCCAGCAGCTTAAGTTTGAGGCCAGCTAATGAAAAACTGTTTTTT.